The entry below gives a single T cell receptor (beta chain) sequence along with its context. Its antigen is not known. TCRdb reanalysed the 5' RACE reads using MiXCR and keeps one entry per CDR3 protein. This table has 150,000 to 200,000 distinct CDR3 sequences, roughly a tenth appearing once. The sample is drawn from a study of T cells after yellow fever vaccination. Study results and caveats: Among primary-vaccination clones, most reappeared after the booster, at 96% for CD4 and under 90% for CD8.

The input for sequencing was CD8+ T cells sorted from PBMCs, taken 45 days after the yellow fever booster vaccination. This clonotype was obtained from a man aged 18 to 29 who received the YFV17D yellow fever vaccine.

In DNA form, the CDR3 reads TGTGCCAGCAGTTCCGTGGTGTCGGGGAACAATGAGCAGTTCTTC. It translates to CASSSVVSGNNEQFF. The chain employs TRBV6-5 and TRBJ2-1; D might be TRBD2 (5 bases). The length of the CDR3 is 15 residues. CDR1 and CDR2 from the germline V gene are MNHEY and SVGAGI. The germline V and J ends were trimmed by 4 bases and 5 bases, with 15 bases remaining between them.